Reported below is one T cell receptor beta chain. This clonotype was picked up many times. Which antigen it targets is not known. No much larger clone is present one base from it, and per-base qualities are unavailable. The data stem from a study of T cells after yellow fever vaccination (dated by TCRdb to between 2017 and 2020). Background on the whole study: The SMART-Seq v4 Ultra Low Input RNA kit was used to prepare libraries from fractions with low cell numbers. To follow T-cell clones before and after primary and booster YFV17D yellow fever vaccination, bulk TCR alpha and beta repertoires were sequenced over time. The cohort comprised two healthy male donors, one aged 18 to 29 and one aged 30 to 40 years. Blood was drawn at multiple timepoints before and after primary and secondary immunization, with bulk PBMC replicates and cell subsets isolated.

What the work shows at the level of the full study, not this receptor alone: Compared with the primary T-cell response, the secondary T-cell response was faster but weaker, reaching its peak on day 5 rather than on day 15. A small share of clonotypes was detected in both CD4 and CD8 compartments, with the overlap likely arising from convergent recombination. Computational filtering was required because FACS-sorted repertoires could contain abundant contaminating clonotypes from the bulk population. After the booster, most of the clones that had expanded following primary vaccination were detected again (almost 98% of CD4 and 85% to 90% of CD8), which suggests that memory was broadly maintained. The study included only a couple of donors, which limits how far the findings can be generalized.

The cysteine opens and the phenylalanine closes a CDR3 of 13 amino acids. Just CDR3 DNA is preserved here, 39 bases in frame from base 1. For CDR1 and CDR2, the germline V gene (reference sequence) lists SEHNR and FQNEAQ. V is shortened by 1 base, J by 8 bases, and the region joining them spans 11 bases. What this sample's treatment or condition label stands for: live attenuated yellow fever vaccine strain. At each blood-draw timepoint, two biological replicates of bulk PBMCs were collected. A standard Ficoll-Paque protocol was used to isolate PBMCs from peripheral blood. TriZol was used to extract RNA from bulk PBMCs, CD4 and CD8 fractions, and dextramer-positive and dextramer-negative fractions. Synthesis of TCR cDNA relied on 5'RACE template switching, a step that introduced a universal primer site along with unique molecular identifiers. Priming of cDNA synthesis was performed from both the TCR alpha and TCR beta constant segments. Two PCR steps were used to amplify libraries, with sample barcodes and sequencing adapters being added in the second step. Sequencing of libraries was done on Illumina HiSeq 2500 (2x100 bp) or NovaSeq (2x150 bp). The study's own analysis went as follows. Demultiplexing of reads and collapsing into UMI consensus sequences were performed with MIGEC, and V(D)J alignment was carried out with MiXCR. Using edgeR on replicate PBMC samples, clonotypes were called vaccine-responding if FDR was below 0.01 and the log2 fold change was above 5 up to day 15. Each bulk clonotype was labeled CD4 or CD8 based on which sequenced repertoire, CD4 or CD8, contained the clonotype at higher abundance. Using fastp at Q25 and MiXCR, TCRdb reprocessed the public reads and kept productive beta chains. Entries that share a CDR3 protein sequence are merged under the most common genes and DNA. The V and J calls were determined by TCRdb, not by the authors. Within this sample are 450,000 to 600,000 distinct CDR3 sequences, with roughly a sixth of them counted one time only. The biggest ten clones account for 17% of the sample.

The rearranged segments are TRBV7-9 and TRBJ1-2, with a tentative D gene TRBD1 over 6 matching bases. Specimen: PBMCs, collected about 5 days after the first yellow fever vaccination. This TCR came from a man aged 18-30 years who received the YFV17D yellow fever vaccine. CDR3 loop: CASSLEGGLGYTF. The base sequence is TGTGCCAGCAGCTTAGAGGGGGGACTAGGCTACACCTTC. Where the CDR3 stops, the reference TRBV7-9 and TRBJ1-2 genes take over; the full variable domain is DTGVSQNPRHKITKRGQNVTFRCDPISEHNRLYWYRQTLGQGPEFLTYFQNEAQLEKSRLLSDRFSAERPKGSFSTLEIQRTEQGDSAMYLCASSLEGGLGYTFGSGTRLTVV.